The 32 T cell receptor beta chains given below trace back to one sample, sequenced in a study of cytomegalovirus exposure and HLA in healthy donors. A multiplex PCR was run with 60 Vbeta primers and 13 Jbeta primers. Libraries were prepared by immunoSEQ multiplex PCR; TCRdb keeps only in-frame clonotypes and omits some of them. The sample has about 140,000 clones; 79% are singletons. Sequencing was done on a sample of PBMCs. The receptor source for this set is a man between 40 and 49 years old in good health and CMV-seropositive.

A single count supports this clone. The chain couples TRBV30 to TRBJ2-2, with 10 bases that match TRBD1. Trimming at V came to 1 base and at J to 8 bases, leaving 7 bases not matched to a gene. The CDR3 contains 15 residues. CDR1 and CDR2 (germline): GTSNPN, SVGIG (reference sequence). In DNA, the CDR3 is TGTGCCTGGAGTGGAGTCGGGACAGGGGTAGGGGAGCTGTTTTTT. Protein product: CAWSGVGTGVGELFF.

The V and J genes are TRBV4-1 and TRBJ1-5; TRBD1 aligns across 8 bases. The trim removed 5 bases at V and 6 bases at J, leaving 3 bases unmatched. CDR3 length: 13 amino acids. The germline gives CDR1 MGHRA, CDR2 YSYEKL. The CDR3 DNA is TGCGCCAGCAGCTCTACAGGGGGTCAGCCCCAGCATTTT. Translation gives CASSSTGGQPQHF.

This clone was picked up one time. V usage is TRBV5-1 and J usage is TRBJ2-3; 11 bases map to TRBD2. This CDR3 region has 16 residues. The V gene end was trimmed by 5 bases and the J gene end by 6 bases; junction bases not matched to a gene: 11. Germline V lookup: CDR1 SGHRS, CDR2 YFSETQ. CDR3 bases: TGCGCCAGCAGTTCTCTTTTAGCGGGAGGGCCGGATACGCAGTATTTT. The encoded protein is CASSSLLAGGPDTQYF.

V is TRBV9 and J is TRBJ2-3; 7 bases fit TRBD1. Germline V lookup: CDR1 SGDLS, CDR2 YYNGEE. V lost 3 bases to trimming and J lost 3 bases; unmatched junction nucleotides: 10. CDR3 length equals 16 residues. The CDR3 nucleotides read TGTGCCAGCAGCGACTGGACAGGTTCTTTGACAGATACGCAGTATTTT. Encoded protein: CASSDWTGSLTDTQYF.

The gene calls are TRBV9 and TRBJ1-1; TRBD1 aligns across 10 bases. Germline V gene data show CDR1 as SGDLS and CDR2 as YYNGEE. This CDR3 is built from 17 residues. The J segment lost 6 bases and the V segment lost 3 bases, leaving 14 bases of the junction unmatched. The CDR3: CASSGMTGTGVSSEAFF. As DNA, the CDR3 is TGTGCCAGCAGCGGTATGACGGGGACAGGGGTTTCGTCTGAAGCTTTCTTT. Combining the CDR3 with reference TRBV9 and TRBJ1-1 gives the whole variable domain DSGVTQTPKHLITATGQRVTLRCSPRSGDLSVYWYQQSLDQGLQFLIQYYNGEERAKGNILERFSAQQFPDLHSELNLSSLELGDSALYFCASSGMTGTGVSSEAFFGQGTRLTVV.

The chain has TRBV5-4 and TRBJ1-5; 8 bases fit TRBD1. The germline gives CDR1 SGHNT, CDR2 YYREEE (reference sequence). Unmatched junction bases numbered 8, after V lost 4 bases and J lost 11 bases. This CDR3 is 13 amino acids long. The CDR3 here is CASSQGQGVTQHF. The CDR3 region has the DNA TGTGCCAGCAGCCAAGGACAGGGCGTGACCCAGCATTTT. The full variable domain, rest sourced from reference TRBV5-4 and TRBJ1-5, is ETGVTQSPTHLIKTRGQQVTLRCSSQSGHNTVSWYQQALGQGPQFIFQYYREEENGRGNFPPRFSGLQFPNYSSELNVNALELDDSALYLCASSQGQGVTQHFGDGTRLSIL.

The chain is built from TRBV11-2 and TRBJ1-3; 7 bases map to TRBD1. Germline loops: CDR1 SGHAT, CDR2 FQNNGV. Unmatched junction bases numbered 1, after V lost 0 bases and J lost 2 bases. The CDR3 is 15 residues long. This CDR3 is CASSLERGPGNTIYF. The CDR3 bases are TGTGCCAGCAGCTTAGAAAGGGGGCCTGGAAACACCATATATTTT.

The chain has TRBV19 and TRBJ2-2, with a tentative D call TRBD2 (6 bases). Per germline, CDR1 LNHDA and CDR2 SQIVND (reference sequence). Between the trimmed V and J ends, which lost 3 bases and 6 bases, there was a span of 17 bases. The CDR3 covers 16 residues. The CDR3 here is CASSIGQAGGPGELFF. The CDR3, as DNA: TGTGCCAGTAGTATCGGTCAGGCCGGGGGACCCGGGGAGCTGTTTTTT.

As regards this clone: The same CDR3 arises from other DNA sequences in this sample as well. The V call is TRBV27, the J call TRBJ2-5, with 9 bases matching TRBD2. The CDR3 is 16 amino acids. Germline V gives CDR1 MNHEY, CDR2 SMNVEV (reference sequence). Germline trimming cut 5 bases from V and 7 bases from J; bases unmatched to any gene: 14. This CDR3 is CASSPRVAGGGGTQYF. CDR3 DNA: TGTGCCAGCAGTCCCCGGGTGGCGGGAGGGGGGGGGACCCAGTACTTC.

The V call is TRBV30, the J call TRBJ1-3; maybe TRBD1 (6 bases). Trimming left V 2 bases short and J 2 bases short, with 16 bases between. CDR3 length: 16 residues. Germline V gene sequence: CDR1 GTSNPN, CDR2 SVGIG (reference sequence). The CDR3 DNA reads TGTGCCTGGAGTTTCTCAACAGGGTTCACTGGAAACACCATATATTTT. Its translation is CAWSFSTGFTGNTIYF.

The chain carries TRBV5-1 and TRBJ2-7; 9 bases line up with TRBD2. The V segment lost 5 bases and the J segment 0 bases; nucleotides outside the gene matches: 6. The CDR3 extends over 15 amino acids. Germline CDR1 SGHRS, CDR2 YFSETQ. This CDR3 is CASRYSGSGSYEQYF. The CDR3 DNA reads as TGCGCCAGCAGGTATAGCGGGAGCGGCTCCTACGAGCAGTACTTC.

V is TRBV28 and J is TRBJ2-3; 7 positions agree with TRBD2. The germline CDR1 and CDR2 sequences are MDHEN and SYDVKM. V gave up 4 bases and J gave up 6 bases; unmatched junction bases: 10. The CDR3 consists of 15 residues. CDR3 residues: CASSYPAGMDDTQYF. The CDR3 DNA reads as TGTGCCAGCAGTTACCCAGCGGGAATGGACGATACGCAGTATTTT.

This chain links TRBV18 with TRBJ1-2, with D possibly TRBD1 on 5 matching bases. Trimming left V 2 bases short and J 7 bases short, with 14 bases between. The CDR3 totals 14 residues. Germline V gene lookup returns CDR1 KGHSH and CDR2 LQKENI. The CDR3 bases are TGTGCCAGCTCACCATCTGGGGCGGATGGTGGCTACACCTTC. It codes for CASSPSGADGGYTF. The whole variable domain, remainder taken from reference TRBV18 and TRBJ1-2, is NAGVMQNPRHLVRRRGQEARLRCSPMKGHSHVYWYRQLPEEGLKFMVYLQKENIIDESGMPKERFSAEFPKEGPSILRIQQVVRGDSAAYFCASSPSGADGGYTFGSGTRLTVV.

The J gene is TRBJ2-2, the V gene TRBV5-6; a weak D match, TRBD1 (5 bases). V lost 2 bases, J lost 0 bases, and 8 bases lay in between. There are 15 residues in the CDR3. Per germline, CDR1 SGHDT and CDR2 YYEEEE. In DNA, the CDR3 is TGTGCCAGCAGCTTAGGGGCGGCGAACACCGGGGAGCTGTTTTTT. Protein product: CASSLGAANTGELFF.

The V call is TRBV25-1, the J call TRBJ1-2; D unclear. The ends were cut back, 3 bases at V and 8 bases at J, with 19 bases in the middle. This CDR3 region has 15 residues. Germline CDR1 and CDR2: MGHDK and SYGVNS. The CDR3 nucleotides are TGTGCCAGCAGTGAGGCTCCTCCGGCGCGCGGCGGCTACACCTTC. It specifies CASSEAPPARGGYTF.

The CDR3 is CASSEGQGGTDTQYF. DNA of the CDR3: TGTGCCAGCAGTGAAGGACAGGGGGGGACAGATACGCAGTATTTT. This chain uses TRBV7-9 with TRBJ2-3; 10 bases match TRBD1. This CDR3 spans 15 amino acids. V lost 6 bases and J lost 3; bases outside the gene matches: 6. Germline V CDR1 and CDR2: SEHNR, FQNEAQ (reference sequence).

The gene calls are TRBV30 and TRBJ1-6, with a weak D call TRBD1 (5 bases). This CDR3 is 12 amino acids long. Trimming pared 3 bases from V and 11 bases from J, leaving 11 bases between. Per the germline V gene, CDR1 is GTSNPN and CDR2 is SVGIG (reference sequence). CDR3 sequence reads: CAWRDQGTPLHF. In DNA form, the CDR3 reads TGTGCCTGGAGAGACCAGGGAACACCCCTCCACTTT.

This clone has just one count. The junction departs from the called germline gene at one end, perhaps through a read error. V and J are TRBV7-9 and TRBJ1-2; D uncertain. Germline V gene sequence: CDR1 SEHNR, CDR2 FQNEAQ (reference sequence). The CDR3 is made up of 13 amino acids. The CDR3 DNA follows: TGTTCCAGCAGCTTATCGTCAGGCTATGGCTACACCTTC. Protein sequence: CSSSLSSGYGYTF. The entire variable domain, with the rest obtained from reference TRBV7-9 and TRBJ1-2, is as follows: DTGVSQNPRHKITKRGQNVTFRCDPISEHNRLYWYRQTLGQGPEFLTYFQNEAQLEKSRLLSDRFSAERPKGSFSTLEIQRTEQGDSAMYLCSSSLSSGYGYTFGSGTRLTVV.

V is TRBV5-4 and J is TRBJ1-1, with TRBD1 as a possible D gene (5 bases). CDR1 and CDR2 from the germline V gene are SGHNT and YYREEE (reference sequence). Trimming left V 3 bases short and J 1 base short, with 13 bases between. This CDR3 contains 15 residues. The DNA for the CDR3 is TGTGCCAGCAGCTCCGGCGGGACTGAGAACACTGAAGCTTTCTTT. As protein: CASSSGGTENTEAFF.

This clone was counted between two and nine times. This chain uses TRBV5-6 with TRBJ2-5, with 8 nucleotides matching TRBD2. Germline V lookup: CDR1 SGHDT, CDR2 YYEEEE. This CDR3 region has 14 residues. With V trimmed by 3 bases and J by 3 bases, 4 bases remained unmatched. As DNA, the CDR3 is TGTGCCAGCAGCTACGGGAGGGCCGAAGAGACCCAGTACTTC. It is translated as CASSYGRAEETQYF.

V is TRBV10-2 and J is TRBJ2-1; TRBD2 matches at 8 bases. Germline assignment: CDR1 WSHSY and CDR2 SAAADI. The trim removed 5 bases at V and 7 bases at J, leaving 7 bases unmatched. The CDR3 is 14 amino acids. CDR3 coding DNA: TGCGCCAGCAGTATTGCGGGAGGAAGAAATGAGCAGTTCTTC. Translated, it gives CASSIAGGRNEQFF.

The chain combines TRBV5-1 with TRBJ2-6, with TRBD1 identical over 7 bases. Germline assignment: CDR1 SGHRS and CDR2 YFSETQ. J was trimmed by 0 bases and V by 3 bases; bases with no gene match: 3. The CDR3 spans 16 residues. The CDR3 loop reads CASSWGQLSGANVLTF. The CDR3 nucleotides are TGCGCCAGCAGCTGGGGACAGCTCTCTGGGGCCAACGTCCTGACTTTC.

The chain uses TRBV30 and TRBJ2-3; 9 bases line up with TRBD1. The CDR3 loop spans 14 amino acids. V shed 3 bases and J 6 bases; nucleotides not matched to a gene: 7. The germline V gene has CDR1 GTSNPN and CDR2 SVGIG (reference sequence). The DNA of the CDR3 is TGTGCCTGGAGCCGAGGGACAGGGTTGGATACGCAGTATTTT. It translates to CAWSRGTGLDTQYF.

The chain links TRBV19 to TRBJ2-5; weak D call: TRBD2 (5 bases). The V and J ends lost 5 bases and 4 bases respectively, with 11 bases between them. The CDR3 contains 13 residues. The germline CDR1 and CDR2 sequences are LNHDA and SQIVND (reference sequence). CDR3 DNA sequence: TGTGCCAGTAGTGGAGCGGTTGGAGAGACCCAGTACTTC. Translation gives CASSGAVGETQYF.

The J gene is TRBJ2-7, the V gene TRBV4-1; D might be TRBD2 (7 bases). Germline CDR1 reads MGHRA; CDR2 reads YSYEKL. Between the trimmed V and J ends, which lost 1 base and 7 bases, there was a span of 26 bases. The CDR3 contains 18 residues. CDR3 loop: CASSQVGGILGGAREQYF. CDR3 nucleotide sequence: TGCGCCAGCAGCCAAGTCGGCGGAATATTGGGGGGGGCGCGGGAGCAGTACTTC.

The chain is built from TRBV29-1 and TRBJ1-4; D is ambiguous. Germline V gives CDR1 SQVTM, CDR2 ANQGSEA. CDR3 length: 13 amino acids. V lost 7 bases and J lost 6, with 15 bases in between. The CDR3, as DNA: TGCAGCGCCAAGCCAACCTTGGATGAAAAACTGTTTTTT. Encoded protein: CSAKPTLDEKLFF.

The chain uses TRBV28 and TRBJ2-7; 9 nucleotides match TRBD2. The germline V gene has CDR1 MDHEN and CDR2 SYDVKM. Losses at the gene ends were 5 bases for V and 0 bases for J; bases not matched to a gene: 5. The CDR3 spans 15 residues. CDR3 region: CASSLLAGSSYEQYF. The DNA for the CDR3 is TGTGCCAGCAGTCTTCTAGCGGGAAGCTCCTACGAGCAGTACTTC. Supplemented by reference TRBV28 and TRBJ2-7, the full variable domain reads DVKVTQSSRYLVKRTGEKVFLECVQDMDHENMFWYRQDPGLGLRLIYFSYDVKMKEKGDIPEGYSVSREKKERFSLILESASTNQTSMYLCASSLLAGSSYEQYFGPGTRLTVT.

A remark on this clone: Other DNA sequences from this sample encode an identical CDR3 as well. Written as DNA, the CDR3 is TGTGCCAGCAGCGCGGGAGGGAACACTGAAGCTTTCTTT. Translation gives CASSAGGNTEAFF. The chain is built from TRBV7-6 and TRBJ1-1; D call uncertain. V lost 5 bases, J lost 1 base, and 8 bases lay in between. The CDR3 has 13 amino acids. CDR1 and CDR2 (germline): SGHVS, FNYEAQ.

The chain has TRBV19 and TRBJ2-7, with a weak D call TRBD1 (6 bases). V was trimmed by 6 bases and J by 6 bases, leaving 15 bases between them. This CDR3 has 13 residues. Germline CDR1 reads LNHDA; CDR2 reads SQIVND (reference sequence). CDR3 sequence reads: CASRNLTGPEQYF. In nucleotides, the CDR3 is TGTGCCAGTAGGAACTTGACAGGCCCCGAGCAGTACTTC.

The rearrangement joins TRBV19 to TRBJ1-1; no definite D call. This CDR3 is 16 amino acids long. Trimming removed 3 bases at V and 0 bases at J, with 14 bases between. CDR1 and CDR2 (germline): LNHDA, SQIVND (reference sequence). CDR3 region: CASSIGGIDMNTEAFF. CDR3 bases: TGTGCCAGTAGTATCGGAGGAATAGACATGAACACTGAAGCTTTCTTT.

The chain links TRBV11-2 to TRBJ2-2; 10 bases match TRBD2. V dropped 5 bases and J dropped 6; count of bases not matched to a gene: 6. CDR3 length: 15 residues. CDR1 and CDR2 from the germline V gene are SGHAT and FQNNGV. In DNA form, the CDR3 reads TGTGCCAGCAGCCCGCTAGCGGGAGCGGCCGGGGAGCTGTTTTTT. The encoded protein is CASSPLAGAAGELFF.

To note about this clone: Germline is not matched at one junction end, which may reflect a read error. The chain has TRBV12-5 and TRBJ2-1, with D possibly TRBD2 on 6 matching bases. Germline lookup yields CDR1 LGHNT and CDR2 FRNRAP. The CDR3 totals 16 residues. The CDR3 DNA is TGTGCTAGTGGCTCAAATGACGGGAGTGCCTATAATGAGCAGTTCTTC. Its translation: CASGSNDGSAYNEQFF.